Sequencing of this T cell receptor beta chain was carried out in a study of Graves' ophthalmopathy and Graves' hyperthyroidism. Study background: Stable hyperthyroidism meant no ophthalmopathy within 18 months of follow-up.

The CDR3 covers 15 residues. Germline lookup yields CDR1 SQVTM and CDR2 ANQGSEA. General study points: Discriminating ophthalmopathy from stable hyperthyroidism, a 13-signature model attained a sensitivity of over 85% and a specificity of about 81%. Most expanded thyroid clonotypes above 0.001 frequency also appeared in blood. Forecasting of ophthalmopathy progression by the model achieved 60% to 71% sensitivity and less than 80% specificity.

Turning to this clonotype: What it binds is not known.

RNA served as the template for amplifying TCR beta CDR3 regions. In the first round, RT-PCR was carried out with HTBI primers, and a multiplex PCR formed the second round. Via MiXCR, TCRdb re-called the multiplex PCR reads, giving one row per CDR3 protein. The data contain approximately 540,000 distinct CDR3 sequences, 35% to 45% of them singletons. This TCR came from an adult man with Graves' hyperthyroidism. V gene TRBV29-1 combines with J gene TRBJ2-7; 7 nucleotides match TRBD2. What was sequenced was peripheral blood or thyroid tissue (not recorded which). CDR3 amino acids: CSARDATSASYEQYF. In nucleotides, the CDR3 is TGCAGTGCTAGAGATGCCACTAGCGCTTCCTACGAGCAGTACTTC.